The entry below describes one TCR beta chain. The identical CDR3 is also encoded by other nucleotide sequences in the sample. This specimen comes from a study of shared clonotypes between healthy human individuals. Trimming cost V 4 bases and J 1 base, with 4 bases left between them. CDR1 SQVTM and CDR2 ANQGSEA come from the germline V gene. CDR3 length: 11 residues. The repertoire was sequenced with immunoSEQ multiplex PCR; TCRdb's copy has only in-frame clones and lacks some. The sample holds millions of clones; 90% to 95% are singletons and the top ten take approximately 0.13%. The rearrangement links TRBV29-1 to TRBJ1-1; D gene uncertain. The sequence derives from a young man in good health. Specimen: naive CD4+ T cells sorted from blood. The subset: CD45RA+ positively selected. The CDR3 reads CSVVRNTEAFF. The CDR3, as DNA: TGCAGCGTTGTTAGGAACACTGAAGCTTTCTTT.